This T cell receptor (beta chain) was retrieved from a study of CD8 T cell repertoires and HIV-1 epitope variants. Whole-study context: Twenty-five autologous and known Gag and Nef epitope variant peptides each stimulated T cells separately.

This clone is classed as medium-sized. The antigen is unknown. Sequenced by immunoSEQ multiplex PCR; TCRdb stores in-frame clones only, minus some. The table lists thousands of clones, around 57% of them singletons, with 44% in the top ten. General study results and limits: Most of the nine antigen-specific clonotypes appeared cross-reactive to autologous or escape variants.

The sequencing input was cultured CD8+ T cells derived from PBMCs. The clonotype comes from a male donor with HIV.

In nucleotides, the CDR3 is TGCAGCGTCTTGAAGGGCACCGGGGAGCTGTTTTTT. Translated: CSVLKGTGELFF. The V gene is TRBV29-1, the J gene TRBJ2-2; D gene uncertain. This CDR3 has 12 residues. From germline, CDR1 is SQVTM and CDR2 ANQGSEA. V lost 6 bases and J 4 bases, leaving 9 bases between the germline ends.